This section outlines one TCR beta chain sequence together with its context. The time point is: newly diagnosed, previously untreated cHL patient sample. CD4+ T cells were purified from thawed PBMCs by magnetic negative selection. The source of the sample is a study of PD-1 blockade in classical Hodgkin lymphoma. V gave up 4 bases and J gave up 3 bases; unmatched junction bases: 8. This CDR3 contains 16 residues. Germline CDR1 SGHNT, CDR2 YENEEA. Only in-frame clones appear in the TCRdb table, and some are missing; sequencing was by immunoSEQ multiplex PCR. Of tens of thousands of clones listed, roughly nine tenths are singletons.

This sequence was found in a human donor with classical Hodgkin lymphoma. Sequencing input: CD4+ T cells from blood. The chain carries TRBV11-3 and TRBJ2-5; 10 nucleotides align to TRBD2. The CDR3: CASSYQDLAGEETQYF. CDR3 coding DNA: TGTGCCAGCAGCTACCAGGACCTAGCGGGGGAAGAGACCCAGTACTTC.